This TCR beta chain was identified during a study of cytomegalovirus exposure and HLA in healthy donors. The wider study: It was reported in a later analysis that the same platform had been used for the 120 or so validation repertoires as for the roughly 700 first-cohort repertoires.

Study observations and caveats: Most TCRs appeared rarely, but some public TCRs recurred in many donors. Cytomegalovirus status was reportedly diagnosed by the classifier with high sensitivity and specificity.

Trimming removed 5 bases from V and 0 bases from J; junction bases left unmatched: 6. The CDR3 has 16 residues. Per the germline V gene, CDR1 is MNHEY and CDR2 is SMNVEV (reference sequence). The protocol was immunoSEQ multiplex PCR, while the TCRdb copy is restricted to in-frame clones and leaves out a portion. This sample has 68,000 or so clones; over 80% occur once, and the top ten carry roughly 3.1%. A remark on this clone: As yet, its antigen is unknown.

The sequence was collected from a man aged 18 to 29 in good health and CMV-seronegative. Sequencing used PBMCs. This chain connects TRBV27 to TRBJ2-2, with 7 bases that match TRBD1. The CDR3 DNA reads as TGTGCCAGCAGTCGGCCCGGGACAGCGAACACCGGGGAGCTGTTTTTT. This gives the protein CASSRPGTANTGELFF.